These T cell receptor beta chains were read from a single sample in a study of neoadjuvant nivolumab and ipilimumab in lung cancer. Using immunoSEQ multiplex PCR, the repertoire was profiled, and TCRdb retains in-frame clones only, with some absent. The table lists about 17,000 clones, 65% to 85% of them singletons. Specimen: tumor tissue, collected after neoadjuvant nivolumab, alone or with ipilimumab, at or shortly before surgery. All receptors derive from an adult with non-small cell lung cancer. Both conserved end residues are trimmed from each CDR3. The order of the fields is J gene, V gene, CDR3 protein.

>TRBJ2-3|TRBV7-2
ASSLSGATDTQY
>TRBJ1-2|TRBV11-3
ASSLDIKPNYGYT
>TRBJ1-6|TRBV12-2
ASPTNYGDTGGYKNSPLH
>TRBJ1-1|TRBV29-1
SARQGSNTEAF
>TRBJ2-5|TRBV9
ASSVGTEETQY
>TRBJ2-5|TRBV6-1
ASSPGASQETQY
>TRBJ2-1|TRBV2
ASSEARQGLRF
>TRBJ1-2|TRBV7-9
ASSYQDSLYGYT
>TRBJ1-2|TRBV7-9
ASSLDGGHYGYT
>TRBJ2-1|TRBV5-6
ASSLANANEQF
>TRBJ2-5|TRBV5-6
ASSLVGRGALYQETQY
>TRBJ1-5|TRBV7-9
ASSPGQPNQPQH
>TRBJ1-6|TRBV30
AWRWGQDSPLH
>TRBJ1-4|TRBV6-5
ASSYSGQELF
>TRBJ2-7|TRBV7-2
ASSFPGQGFEQY
>TRBJ2-3|TRBV7-9
ASSLGPGAGITDTQY
>TRBJ1-2|TRBV6-5
ASSYSNAGGNYGYT
>TRBJ1-1|TRBV9
ASSVAMNTEAF
>TRBJ1-4|TRBV4-1
ASSQETAYNEKLF
>TRBJ2-2|TRBV12-5
ASGLVLQGPISSGELF
>TRBJ1-3|TRBV25-1
ASSNRYSGNTIY
>TRBJ2-1|TRBV5-1
ATRTSGGSSYNEQF
>TRBJ1-5|TRBV6-1
ASSESGGGQPQH
>TRBJ1-1|TRBV11-3
ASGQGRNTEAF
>TRBJ1-3|TRBV5-1
ASSPSPGQELSGNTIY
>TRBJ2-3|TRBV5-5
ASSLGGLAGTDTQY
>TRBJ2-7|TRBV25-1
ASRGGTYEQY
>TRBJ2-2|TRBV7-7
ASSLAVTGELF
>TRBJ1-2|TRBV10-3
AIGSGSNYGYT
>TRBJ2-3|TRBV11-1
ASRRDRGKTDTQY
>TRBJ2-1|TRBV6-1
ASRRDRTYNEQF
>TRBJ2-7|TRBV7-8
ASSSGLGSSYEQY
>TRBJ1-4|TRBV6-5
ASSYFSGEDKEKLF
>TRBJ2-1|TRBV7-3
ASSSRGGSSYNEQF
>TRBJ1-2|TRBV7-9
ASSLYQNYGYT
>TRBJ1-1|TRBV4-1
ASSRPTAGTGDTEAF
>TRBJ1-1|TRBV6-5
ASSQGAMAF
>TRBJ2-5|TRBV7-6
ASSHETQY
>TRBJ2-3|TRBV12-5
ASGSSGGVTDTQY
>TRBJ1-1|TRBV7-2
ASSLTGPGTEAF